This TCR beta chain was sequenced during a study of shared clonotypes between healthy human individuals. Germline V gene sequence: CDR1 SGHNT, CDR2 YYREEE (reference sequence). This CDR3 is built from 13 residues. V shed 7 bases and J shed 3 bases, with 14 bases lying between them. Naive CD8 cells, CD45RO-negative and positively selected for CCR7, excluded terminally differentiated effector memory CD45RA+ cells. Clones were read by immunoSEQ multiplex PCR, and TCRdb kept only the in-frame ones, dropping some. The sample consists of about 550,000 clones, around 95% of them appearing once. This TCR came from a woman in her twenties or thirties in good health. Sequencing used naive CD8+ T cells sorted from blood. The chain links TRBV5-4 to TRBJ2-7; no clear D. DNA of the CDR3: TGTGCCAGCGGAGAAGACCGTCTCTACGAGCAGTACTTC. The encoded protein is CASGEDRLYEQYF.